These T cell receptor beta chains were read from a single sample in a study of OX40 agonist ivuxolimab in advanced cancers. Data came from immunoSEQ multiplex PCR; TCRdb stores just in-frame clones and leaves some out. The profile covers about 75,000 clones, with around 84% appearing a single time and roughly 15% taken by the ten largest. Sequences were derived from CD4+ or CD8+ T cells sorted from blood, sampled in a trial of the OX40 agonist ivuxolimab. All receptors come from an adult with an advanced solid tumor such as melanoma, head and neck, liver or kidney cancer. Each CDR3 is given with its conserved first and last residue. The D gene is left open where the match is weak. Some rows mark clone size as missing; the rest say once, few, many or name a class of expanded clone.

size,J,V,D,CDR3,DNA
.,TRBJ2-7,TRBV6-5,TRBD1,CASKFTGAAGEQYF,TGTGCCAGCAAATTTACAGGGGCGGCGGGCGAGCAGTACTTC
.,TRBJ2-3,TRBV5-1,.,CASSLGERVDTQYF,TGCGCCAGCAGCTTGGGGGAACGGGTAGATACGCAGTATTTT
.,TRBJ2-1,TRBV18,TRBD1,CASPPGQGSDEQFF,TGTGCCAGCCCACCTGGACAGGGAAGCGATGAGCAGTTCTTC
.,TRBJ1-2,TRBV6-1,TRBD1,CASSRQGTNYGYTF,TGTGCCAGCAGTCGACAGGGGACTAACTATGGCTACACCTTC
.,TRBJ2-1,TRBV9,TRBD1,CASSVAPGQGYYNEQFF,TGTGCCAGCAGCGTAGCCCCGGGACAGGGTTACTACAATGAGCAGTTCTTC
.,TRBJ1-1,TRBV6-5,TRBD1,CASMSTGKAFF,TGTGCCAGCATGTCGACAGGGAAAGCTTTCTTT
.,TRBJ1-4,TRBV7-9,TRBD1,CASIQKRTGNNEKLFF,TGTGCCAGCATCCAGAAAAGGACAGGTAATAATGAAAAACTGTTTTTT
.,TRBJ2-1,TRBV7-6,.,CASSFPGRSIGNEQFF,TGTGCCAGCAGCTTCCCGGGAAGGAGTATCGGCAATGAGCAGTTCTTC
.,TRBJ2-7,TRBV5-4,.,CASTILSGGPSYEQYF,TGTGCCAGCACGATTCTTAGCGGAGGGCCGTCTTACGAGCAGTACTTC
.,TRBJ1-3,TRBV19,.,CASSNRLLSSGNTIYF,TGTGCCAGTAGCAACAGACTTCTAAGCTCTGGAAACACCATATATTTT
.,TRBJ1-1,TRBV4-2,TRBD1,CASSQTENRGRVTEAFF,TGTGCCAGCAGCCAGACAGAAAACAGGGGGCGAGTCACTGAAGCTTTCTTT
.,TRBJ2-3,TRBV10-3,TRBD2,CAISESSGTTDTQYF,TGTGCCATCAGTGAATCTAGCGGGACCACAGATACGCAGTATTTT
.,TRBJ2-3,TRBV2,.,CASLGLPPDTQYF,TGTGCCAGCCTAGGCCTTCCCCCAGATACGCAGTATTTT
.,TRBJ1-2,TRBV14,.,CASSRGHLGGYTF,TGTGCCAGCAGCCGGGGACACCTTGGTGGCTACACCTTC
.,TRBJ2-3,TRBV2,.,CASSTRPVGTDTQYF,TGTGCCAGCAGTACCCGTCCCGTGGGCACAGATACGCAGTATTTT
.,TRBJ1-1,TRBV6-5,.,CASSYSDPRVNTEAFF,TGTGCCAGCAGTTACTCCGACCCAAGGGTGAACACTGAAGCTTTCTTT
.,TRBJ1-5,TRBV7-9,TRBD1,CASSSGQVSPNQPQHF,TGTGCCAGCAGCTCGGGACAGGTCTCTCCTAATCAGCCCCAGCATTTT
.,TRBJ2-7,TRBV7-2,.,CASSLAIGSYEQYF,TGTGCCAGCAGCTTAGCAATAGGGAGCTACGAGCAGTACTTC
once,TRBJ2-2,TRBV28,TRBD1,CASSLGDRGRTGELFF,TGTGCCAGCAGCTTGGGGGACAGGGGGCGGACCGGGGAGCTGTTTTTT
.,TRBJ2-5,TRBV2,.,CASKEGYQETQYF,TGTGCCAGCAAAGAGGGGTACCAAGAGACCCAGTACTTC
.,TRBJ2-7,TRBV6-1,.,CASSAGPTSSYEQYF,TGTGCCAGCAGTGCCGGACCCACGAGCTCCTACGAGCAGTACTTC
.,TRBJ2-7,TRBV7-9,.,CASSPTTLFTYEQYF,TGTGCCAGCAGCCCCACTACATTATTCACCTACGAGCAGTACTTC
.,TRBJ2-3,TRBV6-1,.,CASSGITGVPDTQYF,TGTGCCAGCAGTGGCATAACGGGAGTCCCAGATACGCAGTATTTT
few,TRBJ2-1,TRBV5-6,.,CASSLLYGTEQFF,TGTGCCAGCAGCTTACTCTACGGGACTGAGCAGTTCTTC
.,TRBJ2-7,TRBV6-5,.,CASSYSTRPYEQYF,TGTGCCAGCAGTTACTCGACCAGGCCCTACGAGCAGTACTTC
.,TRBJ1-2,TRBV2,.,CASSQSLLANYGYTF,TGTGCCAGCAGTCAAAGCCTACTCGCTAACTATGGCTACACCTTC
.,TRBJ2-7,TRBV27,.,CASSSPYEQYF,TGTGCCAGCAGTTCTCCCTACGAGCAGTACTTC
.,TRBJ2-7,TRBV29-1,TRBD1,CSVVDRNGYEQYF,TGCAGCGTTGTGGACAGGAACGGTTACGAGCAGTACTTC
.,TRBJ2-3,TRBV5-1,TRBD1,CASTRQGAGGTDTQYF,TGCGCCAGCACCCGACAGGGGGCGGGGGGCACAGATACGCAGTATTTT
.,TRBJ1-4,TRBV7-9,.,CASSLASEKLFF,TGTGCCAGCAGCTTAGCGAGCGAAAAACTGTTTTTT
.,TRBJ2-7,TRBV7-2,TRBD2,CASSPILAGSREQYF,TGTGCCAGCAGCCCGATACTAGCGGGAAGTCGCGAGCAGTACTTC
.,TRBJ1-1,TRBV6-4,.,CASSDQKNTEAFF,TGTGCCAGCAGTGACCAGAAAAACACTGAAGCTTTCTTT
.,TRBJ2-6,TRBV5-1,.,CASSLLGTGANVLTF,TGCGCCAGCAGCTTGTTAGGGACTGGGGCCAACGTCCTGACTTTC
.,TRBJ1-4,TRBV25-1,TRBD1,CASSVTGVGKLFF,TGTGCCAGCAGCGTGACAGGGGTAGGAAAACTGTTTTTT
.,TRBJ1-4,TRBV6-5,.,CASSWLSGRSNEKLFF,TGTGCCAGCAGTTGGCTTTCGGGACGGAGTAATGAAAAACTGTTTTTT
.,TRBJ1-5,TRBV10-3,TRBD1,CAISGNRGNQPQHF,TGTGCCATCAGTGGGAACAGGGGAAATCAGCCCCAGCATTTT